A selection of T cell receptor beta chains follows, all from one sample in a study of identical twins. TCRdb called the 5' RACE reads again in MiXCR, with one record for every CDR3 protein. The table lists roughly 1,500,000 distinct CDR3 sequences, under 35% of them singletons. Material: cord blood. Receptor source: a newborn girl in good health. CDR3s include the opening cysteine and the closing phenylalanine or tryptophan. The D gene is left open where the match is weak. Some rows have no size entry. The others give once, few or many, or a class for an expanded clone.

len,v_gene,abundance,d_gene,CDR3aa
15,TRBV10-1,.,.,CASSERGGSYNEQVF
15,TRBV11-2,.,.,CASSLEAGSDYGYTF
14,TRBV20-1,.,.,CSAIPSAATDTQYF
15,TRBV7-8,.,.,CASSWSSYSYNEQFF
12,TRBV2,.,.,CAREGSGNTIYF
16,TRBV27,.,TRBD2,CASSLYAGRDTGELFF
17,TRBV10-3,.,TRBD2,CAISESGLAGYYNEQFF
14,TRBV10-3,few,.,CAISEEGAITEAFF
14,TRBV20-1,.,.,CSARRDSNNYGYTF
13,TRBV28,.,.,CASSFVRTGELFF
13,TRBV29-1,.,.,CSGGTRLTGELFF
15,TRBV7-9,once,.,CASSPKGSSGNTIYF
19,TRBV5-1,.,.,CASSPWGRLNQASYNEQFF
14,TRBV7-6,few,TRBD1,CACGTGHNNSPLHF
12,TRBV20-1,.,.,CSAAVSQETQYF
14,TRBV28,.,.,CASSVTGNTGELFF
15,TRBV7-2,few,TRBD2,CASSLLAGALNEQYF
15,TRBV15,once,TRBD2,CATSSREGSYNEQFF
14,TRBV11-2,.,.,CASSLGRGPFEQFF
19,TRBV2,.,.,CASSEIIFMGIPGTDTQYF
14,TRBV6-5,.,.,CASSYGRTNYGYTF
14,TRBV29-1,few,TRBD1,CSVSGQGGPYEQYF
13,TRBV29-1,.,.,CSVVQVSGGGYTF
14,TRBV10-3,.,.,CAISERDTNYGCTF
14,TRBV18,few,.,CASSPLTGRNEQFF
13,TRBV27,many,.,CASSLYRAYEQYF
13,TRBV12-3/TRBV12-4,.,.,CASGRSSNQPQHF
15,TRBV2,.,TRBD1,CASTQSGTGFYEQYF
13,TRBV11-3,many,.,CASSSDSYNEQFF
12,TRBV6-1,.,.,CASSDRGARQYF
15,TRBV20-1,few,TRBD2,CSAGSSRLAYNEQFF
15,TRBV10-3,few,.,CAISPGQVKTYEQYF
16,TRBV5-6,few,.,CASSPKRALGKETQYF
8,TRBV19,once,.,CVSPPAFF
15,TRBV20-1,.,TRBD2,CSARDLAGGRETQYF
15,TRBV24-1,.,TRBD1,CATSDRQGYDGELFF
14,TRBV20-1,few,.,CSARVGGPNYGYTF
11,TRBV20-1,few,.,CSARSNQPQHF
16,TRBV6-5,few,TRBD1,CASSHPRGARNTEAFF
14,TRBV11-2,.,TRBD2,CASSLRVAGDTQYF
14,TRBV9,few,.,CASSVEGEYNEQFF
21,TRBV9,.,TRBD2,CASSSQPTGTSGRWGKNIQYF
13,TRBV5-1,few,.,CASSLDKNYEQYF
15,TRBV15,few,TRBD1,CATSARTGSNQPQHF
14,TRBV20-1,.,TRBD2,CSARAASGGYEQYF
14,TRBV2,.,.,CASSEAPGSYGYTF
15,TRBV12-3/TRBV12-4,few,.,CASTPGGGRNQPQHF
16,TRBV20-1,.,TRBD2,CSARDFLAGGQETQYF
14,TRBV5-1,few,TRBD1,CASSLGQGAPEAFF
14,TRBV30,.,.,CAWRYVRGRTEAFF